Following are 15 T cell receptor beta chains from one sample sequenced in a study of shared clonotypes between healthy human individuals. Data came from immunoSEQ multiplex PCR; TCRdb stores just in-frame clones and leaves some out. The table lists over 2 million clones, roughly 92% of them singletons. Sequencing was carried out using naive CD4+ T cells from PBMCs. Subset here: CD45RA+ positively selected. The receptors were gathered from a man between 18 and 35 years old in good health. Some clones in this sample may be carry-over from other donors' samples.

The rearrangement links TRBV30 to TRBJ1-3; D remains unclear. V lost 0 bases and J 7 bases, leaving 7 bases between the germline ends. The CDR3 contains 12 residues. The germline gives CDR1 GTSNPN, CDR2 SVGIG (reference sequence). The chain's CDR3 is CAWSVRANTIYF. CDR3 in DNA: TGTGCCTGGAGTGTAAGGGCTAACACCATATATTTT.

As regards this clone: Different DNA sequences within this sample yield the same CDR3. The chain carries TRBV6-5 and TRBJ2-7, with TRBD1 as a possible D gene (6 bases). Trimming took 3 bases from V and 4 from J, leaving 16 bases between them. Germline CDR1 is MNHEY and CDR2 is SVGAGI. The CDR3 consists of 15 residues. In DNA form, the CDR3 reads TGTGCCAGCAGTTATGGGCCGACAGGCGCTTACGAGCAGTACTTC. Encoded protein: CASSYGPTGAYEQYF.

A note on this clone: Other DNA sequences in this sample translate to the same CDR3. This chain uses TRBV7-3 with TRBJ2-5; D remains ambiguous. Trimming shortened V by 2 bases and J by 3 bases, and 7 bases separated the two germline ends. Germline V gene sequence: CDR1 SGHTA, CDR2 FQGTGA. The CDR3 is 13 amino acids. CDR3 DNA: TGTGCCAGCAGCTTATCTCGGGAAGAGACCCAGTACTTC. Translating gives CASSLSREETQYF.

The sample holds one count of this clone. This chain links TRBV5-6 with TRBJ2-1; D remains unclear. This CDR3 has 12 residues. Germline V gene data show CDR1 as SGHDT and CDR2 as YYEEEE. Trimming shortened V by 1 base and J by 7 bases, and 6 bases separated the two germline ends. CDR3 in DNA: TGTGCCAGCAGCTTGCTTTTTAATGAGCAGTTCTTC. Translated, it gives CASSLLFNEQFF.

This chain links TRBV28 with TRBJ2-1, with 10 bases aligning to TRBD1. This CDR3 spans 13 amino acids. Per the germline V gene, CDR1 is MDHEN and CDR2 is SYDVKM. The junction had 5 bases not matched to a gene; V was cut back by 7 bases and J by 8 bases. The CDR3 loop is CASTLGQGHEQFF. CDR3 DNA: TGTGCCAGCACCTTGGGACAGGGGCATGAGCAGTTCTTC.

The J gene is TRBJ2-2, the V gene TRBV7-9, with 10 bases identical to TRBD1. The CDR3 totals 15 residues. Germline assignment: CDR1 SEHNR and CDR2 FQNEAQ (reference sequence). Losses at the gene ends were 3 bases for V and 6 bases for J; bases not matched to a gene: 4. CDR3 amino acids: CASSFPGQGSGELFF. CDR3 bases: TGTGCCAGCAGCTTCCCGGGACAGGGGTCCGGGGAGCTGTTTTTT. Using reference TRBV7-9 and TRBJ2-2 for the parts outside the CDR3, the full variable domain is DTGVSQNPRHKITKRGQNVTFRCDPISEHNRLYWYRQTLGQGPEFLTYFQNEAQLEKSRLLSDRFSAERPKGSFSTLEIQRTEQGDSAMYLCASSFPGQGSGELFFGEGSRLTVL.

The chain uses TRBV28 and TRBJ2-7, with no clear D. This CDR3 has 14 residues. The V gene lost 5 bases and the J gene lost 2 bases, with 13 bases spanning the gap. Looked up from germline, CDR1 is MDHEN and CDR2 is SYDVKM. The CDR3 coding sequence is TGTGCCAGCAGTCCCCTCGGTGAAGCCTACGAGCAGTACTTC. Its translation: CASSPLGEAYEQYF.

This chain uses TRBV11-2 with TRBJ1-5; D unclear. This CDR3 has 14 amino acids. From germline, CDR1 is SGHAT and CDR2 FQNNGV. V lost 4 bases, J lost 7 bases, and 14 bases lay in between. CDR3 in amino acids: CASSSQAGEQPQHF. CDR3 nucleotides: TGTGCCAGCAGCTCCCAGGCAGGCGAGCAGCCCCAGCATTTT.

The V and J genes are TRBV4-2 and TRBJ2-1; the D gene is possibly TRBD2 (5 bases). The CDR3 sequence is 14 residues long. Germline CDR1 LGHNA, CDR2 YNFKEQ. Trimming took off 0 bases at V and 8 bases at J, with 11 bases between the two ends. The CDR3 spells CASSQDLMRDEQFF. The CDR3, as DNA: TGTGCCAGCAGCCAAGATCTGATGAGGGATGAGCAGTTCTTC.

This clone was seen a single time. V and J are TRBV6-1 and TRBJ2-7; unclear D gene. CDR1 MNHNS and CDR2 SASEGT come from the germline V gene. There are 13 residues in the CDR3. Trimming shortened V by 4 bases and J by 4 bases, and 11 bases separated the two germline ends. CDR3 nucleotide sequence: TGTGCCAGCAGTGCACGGGCCTATTACGAGCAGTACTTC. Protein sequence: CASSARAYYEQYF.

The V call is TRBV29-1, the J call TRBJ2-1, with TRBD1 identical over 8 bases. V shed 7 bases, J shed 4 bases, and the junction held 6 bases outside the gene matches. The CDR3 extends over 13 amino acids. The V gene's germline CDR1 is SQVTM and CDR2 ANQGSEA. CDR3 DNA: TGCAGCGCAGAGGGACAGGTATACAATGAGCAGTTCTTC. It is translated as CSAEGQVYNEQFF.

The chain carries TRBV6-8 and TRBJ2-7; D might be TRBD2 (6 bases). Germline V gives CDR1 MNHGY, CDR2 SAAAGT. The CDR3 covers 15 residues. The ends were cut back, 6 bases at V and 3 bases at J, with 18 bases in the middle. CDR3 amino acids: CASRTPEGLHYEQYF. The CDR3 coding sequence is TGTGCCAGCAGGACCCCGGAGGGATTGCACTACGAGCAGTACTTC.

Here the CDR3 DNA reads TGCGCCAGCAGCTTTGGCTATGAGGGGGGTGAGCAGTTCTTC. It encodes CASSFGYEGGEQFF. The chain carries TRBV5-1 and TRBJ2-1; either TRBD1 or TRBD2 may supply D (6 bases each). The length of the CDR3 is 14 residues. In germline, CDR1 is SGHRS, CDR2 YFSETQ. V gave up 2 bases and J gave up 9 bases, with 15 bases separating them. Complete variable domain (other parts from reference TRBV5-1 and TRBJ2-1): KAGVTQTPRYLIKTRGQQVTLSCSPISGHRSVSWYQQTPGQGLQFLFEYFSETQRNKGNFPGRFSGRQFSNSRSEMNVSTLELGDSALYLCASSFGYEGGEQFFGPGTRLTVL.

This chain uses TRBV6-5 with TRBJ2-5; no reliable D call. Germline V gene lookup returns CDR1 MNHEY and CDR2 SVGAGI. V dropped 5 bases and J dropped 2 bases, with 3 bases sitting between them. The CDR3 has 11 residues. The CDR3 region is CASSNQETQYF. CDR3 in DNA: TGTGCCAGCAGTAATCAAGAGACCCAGTACTTC.

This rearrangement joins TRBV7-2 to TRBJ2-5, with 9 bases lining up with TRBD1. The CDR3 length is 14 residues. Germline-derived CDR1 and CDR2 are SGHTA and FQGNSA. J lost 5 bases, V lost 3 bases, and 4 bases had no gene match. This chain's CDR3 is CASSFGTGMETQYF. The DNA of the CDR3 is TGTGCCAGCAGCTTCGGGACAGGGATGGAGACCCAGTACTTC.